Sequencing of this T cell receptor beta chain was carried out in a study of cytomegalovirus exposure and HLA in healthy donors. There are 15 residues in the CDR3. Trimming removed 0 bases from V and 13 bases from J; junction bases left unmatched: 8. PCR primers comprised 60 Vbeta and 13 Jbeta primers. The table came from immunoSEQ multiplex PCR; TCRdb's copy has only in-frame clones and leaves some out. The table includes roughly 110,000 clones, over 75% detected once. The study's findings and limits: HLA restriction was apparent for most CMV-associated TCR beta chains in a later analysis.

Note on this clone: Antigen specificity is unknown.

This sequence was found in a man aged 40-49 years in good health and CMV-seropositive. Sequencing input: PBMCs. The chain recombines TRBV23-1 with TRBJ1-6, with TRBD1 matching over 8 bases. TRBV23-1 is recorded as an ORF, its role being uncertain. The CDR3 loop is CASSQSRDRSRPLHF. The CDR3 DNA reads TGCGCCAGCAGTCAATCCCGGGACAGGTCTCGGCCCCTCCACTTT.